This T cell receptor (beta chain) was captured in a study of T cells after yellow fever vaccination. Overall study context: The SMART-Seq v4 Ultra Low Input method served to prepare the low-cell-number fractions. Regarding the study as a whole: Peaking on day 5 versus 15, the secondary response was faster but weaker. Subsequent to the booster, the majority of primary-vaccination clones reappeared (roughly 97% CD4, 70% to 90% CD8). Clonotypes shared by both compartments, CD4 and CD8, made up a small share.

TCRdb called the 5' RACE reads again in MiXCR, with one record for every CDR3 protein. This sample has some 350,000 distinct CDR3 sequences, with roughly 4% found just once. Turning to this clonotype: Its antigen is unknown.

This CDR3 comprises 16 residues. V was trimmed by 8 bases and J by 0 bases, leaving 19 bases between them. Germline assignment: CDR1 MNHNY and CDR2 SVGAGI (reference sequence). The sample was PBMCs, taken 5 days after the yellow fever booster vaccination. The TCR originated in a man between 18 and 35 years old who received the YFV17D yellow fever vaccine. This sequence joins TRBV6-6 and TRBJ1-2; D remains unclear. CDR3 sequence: CASSSPRGFSNYGYTF. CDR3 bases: TGTGCCAGCTCCTCCCCGCGCGGGTTCTCTAACTATGGCTACACCTTC.